These 24 T cell receptor beta chains were sequenced from one sample in a study of blood T cell repertoires in COVID-19. Clones were sequenced by immunoSEQ multiplex PCR, and TCRdb holds only the in-frame ones, with some missing. Here the sample spans around 110,000 clones, about 89% being singletons. Sequencing was carried out using peripheral blood. The receptors shown here come from a woman younger than 45 with acute or convalescent COVID-19.

The chain is built from TRBV6-1 and TRBJ2-7; no clear D gene. V was cut by 1 base and J by 7 bases, with 8 bases left in between. The CDR3 extends over 12 amino acids. Germline V gives CDR1 MNHNS, CDR2 SASEGT. The CDR3 sequence: CASSEDGIEQYF. The CDR3 DNA sequence: TGTGCCAGCAGTGAAGACGGTATAGAGCAGTACTTC.

The chain is built from TRBV27 and TRBJ2-1; tentative D call: TRBD2 (6 bases). Germline V gene lookup returns CDR1 MNHEY and CDR2 SMNVEV (reference sequence). Trimming removed 2 bases from V and 8 bases from J, with 19 bases in between. This CDR3 region has 16 residues. CDR3: CASSLSWVGGTYEQFF. For the CDR3, the DNA is TGTGCCAGCAGTTTAAGTTGGGTGGGAGGTACATATGAGCAGTTCTTC.

For this clone: Other DNA sequences in the sample encode the same CDR3. The chain carries TRBV3-1 (or the pseudogene TRBV3-2) and TRBJ2-7, with D possibly being TRBD2 (5 bases). Germline V gene data show CDR1 as LGHDT and CDR2 as YNNKEL (reference sequence). Trimming stripped 1 base from V and 3 bases from J, with 10 bases between. The CDR3 loop spans 14 amino acids. CDR3 sequence reads: CASSQGRGSYEQYF. CDR3 DNA: TGTGCCAGCAGCCAAGGGCGAGGGAGCTACGAGCAGTACTTC.

The chain combines TRBV30 with TRBJ1-2, with 8 bases lining up with TRBD1. The J segment lost 5 bases and the V segment lost 6 bases, leaving 8 bases of the junction unmatched. This CDR3 has 13 amino acids. Germline CDR1 is GTSNPN and CDR2 is SVGIG (reference sequence). In nucleotides, the CDR3 is TGTGCCTGTGCCGGACAGGGAGTTTATGGCTACACCTTC. Translated: CACAGQGVYGYTF.

CDR3 coding DNA: TGTGCCAGCAGTTTCGGGGGGGGCTACGAGCAGTACTTC. Translating it yields CASSFGGGYEQYF. The V and J genes are TRBV28 and TRBJ2-7; 8 bases fit TRBD2. Per the germline V gene, CDR1 is MDHEN and CDR2 is SYDVKM. The CDR3 contains 13 residues. The V and J ends lost 3 bases and 3 bases, in that order; junction bases with no gene match: 1.

The chain employs TRBV19 and TRBJ1-1; D unresolved. CDR3 length: 14 amino acids. Trimming took 11 bases from V and 6 from J, leaving 22 bases between them. Germline loops: CDR1 LNHDA, CDR2 SQIVND (reference sequence). The CDR3 DNA sequence: TGTGCCTGTTCGCGCGGGCGGGTTTCGGCTGAAGCTTTCTTT. The encoded protein is CACSRGRVSAEAFF.

The rearrangement links TRBV6-5 to TRBJ1-6; D is undetermined. The CDR3 sequence is 14 residues long. V shed 6 bases and J shed 6 bases, with 12 bases lying between them. The germline gives CDR1 MNHEY, CDR2 SVGAGI. For the CDR3, the DNA is TGTGCCAGCAGCCGGACTGGTTTTAATTCACCCCTCCACTTT. Translation: CASSRTGFNSPLHF.

This clone was observed a single time. The genes are TRBV14 and TRBJ2-7, with D tentatively TRBD1 (5 bases). The germline gives CDR1 SGHDN, CDR2 FVKESK. The CDR3 is 14 amino acids. The V end was cut by 10 bases, the J end by 3 bases, with 19 bases between. CDR3 DNA sequence: TGTGCCACCAGTCCCTTGGCAGGGATCTACGAGCAGTACTTC. This gives the protein CATSPLAGIYEQYF.

The chain combines TRBV3-1 (or the pseudogene TRBV3-2) with TRBJ1-2, with TRBD1 as a possible D gene (5 bases). V lost 3 bases and J 0 bases, leaving 17 bases between the germline ends. Germline V gene lookup returns CDR1 LGHDT and CDR2 YNNKEL (reference sequence). CDR3 size: 17 residues. CDR3 nucleotides: TGTGCCAGCAGCCAGCCCCAGACAGTGCCGTCTAACTATGGCTACACCTTC. The encoded protein is CASSQPQTVPSNYGYTF.

The chain couples TRBV5-6 to TRBJ2-1; TRBD2 is a possible D gene (5 bases). Trimming removed 4 bases from V and 9 bases from J, with 17 bases in between. Germline V lookup: CDR1 SGHDT, CDR2 YYEEEE. The CDR3 loop spans 14 amino acids. The CDR3 region has the DNA TGTGCCAGCAGCGGGGATCGGGGTTCGGGTGAGCAGTTCTTC. Translating gives CASSGDRGSGEQFF. Drawing the rest from reference TRBV5-6 and TRBJ2-1, the complete variable domain is DAGVTQSPTHLIKTRGQQVTLRCSPKSGHDTVSWYQQALGQGPQFIFQYYEEEERQRGNFPDRFSGHQFPNYSSELNVNALLLGDSALYLCASSGDRGSGEQFFGPGTRLTVL.

CDR3 loop: CSVGQKNTEAFF. The CDR3 DNA sequence: TGCAGCGTTGGGCAGAAGAACACTGAAGCTTTCTTT. This sequence joins TRBV29-1 and TRBJ1-1; D remains unclear. Trimming removed 4 bases at V and 1 base at J, with 7 bases between. The germline CDR1 and CDR2 sequences are SQVTM and ANQGSEA. The CDR3 covers 12 residues.

This chain uses TRBV5-1 with TRBJ2-3; 7 nucleotides line up with TRBD1. This CDR3 region has 17 residues. The trim removed 4 bases at V and 0 bases at J, leaving 11 bases unmatched. Germline V lookup: CDR1 SGHRS, CDR2 YFSETQ. This CDR3 reads CASSIGQALTSTDTQYF. CDR3 DNA sequence: TGCGCCAGCAGCATCGGACAGGCCCTTACTAGCACAGATACGCAGTATTTT. The variable domain in full, with the rest retrieved from reference TRBV5-1 and TRBJ2-3, is KAGVTQTPRYLIKTRGQQVTLSCSPISGHRSVSWYQQTPGQGLQFLFEYFSETQRNKGNFPGRFSGRQFSNSRSEMNVSTLELGDSALYLCASSIGQALTSTDTQYFGPGTRLTVL.

This clone was seen once. The J gene is TRBJ2-3, the V gene TRBV6-6, with a weak D call TRBD2 (5 bases). The V end lost 4 bases, the J end lost 8 bases, and 22 bases lay between the germline ends. Per germline, CDR1 MNHNY and CDR2 SVGAGI (reference sequence). There are 16 residues in the CDR3. The CDR3 bases are TGTGCCAGCAGTTTTTTCGGTCGGGGATTGGTAGTTACGCAGTATTTT. Amino acid sequence: CASSFFGRGLVVTQYF.

This clone has just one count. This chain uses TRBV30 with TRBJ1-1; D uncertain. CDR1 GTSNPN and CDR2 SVGIG come from the germline V gene (reference sequence). This CDR3 comprises 11 residues. Trimming took off 3 bases at V and 4 bases at J, with 6 bases between the two ends. CDR3 DNA sequence: TGTGCCTGGAGCCGTAGCACTGAAGCTTTCTTT. Translated: CAWSRSTEAFF.

The V call is TRBV27, the J call TRBJ2-5; D might be TRBD1 (7 bases). Deletions cut 3 bases from V and 2 bases from J, with 13 bases between. Germline CDR1 reads MNHEY; CDR2 reads SMNVEV (reference sequence). The CDR3 loop spans 15 amino acids. CDR3 coding DNA: TGTGCCAGCAGTTTGGAGGGGGCGTGGCAAGAGACCCAGTACTTC. It yields the protein CASSLEGAWQETQYF.

The chain is built from TRBV5-1 and TRBJ2-3, with 16 bases that match TRBD2. Losses at the gene ends were 4 bases for V and 2 bases for J; bases not matched to a gene: 7. The CDR3 has 18 amino acids. Germline V CDR1 and CDR2: SGHRS, YFSETQ. CDR3 DNA sequence: TGCGCCAGCAGCCAGGGACTAGCGGGGGGGCGCGACACAGATACGCAGTATTTT. It yields the protein CASSQGLAGGRDTDTQYF.

This chain links TRBV7-8 with TRBJ1-2, with D hard to call. Trimming pared 5 bases from V and 8 bases from J, leaving 24 bases between. This CDR3 region has 16 residues. Germline V gene lookup returns CDR1 SGHVS and CDR2 FQNEAQ. This CDR3 is CASSLQRSLRAYGYTF. The CDR3 DNA follows: TGTGCCAGCAGCCTCCAAAGGTCGTTGAGGGCTTACGGCTACACCTTC.

This sequence joins TRBV5-1 and TRBJ2-2, with TRBD2 matching over 10 bases. Trimming at V came to 1 base and at J to 4 bases, leaving 7 bases not matched to a gene. The CDR3 contains 17 residues. The germline V gene encodes CDR1 SGHRS and CDR2 YFSETQ. In DNA form, the CDR3 reads TGCGCCAGCAGCTTGCAAAGCGGGAGGGCCGCCACCGGGGAGCTGTTTTTT. It encodes CASSLQSGRAATGELFF.

The CDR3 DNA follows: TGCAGCCTGGGGCTAGCGGAGGACACAGATACGCAGTATTTT. Its protein is CSLGLAEDTDTQYF. The chain combines TRBV29-1 with TRBJ2-3; 7 nucleotides agree with TRBD2. Germline V lookup: CDR1 SQVTM, CDR2 ANQGSEA. This CDR3 contains 14 residues. V shed 8 bases and J 2 bases; nucleotides not matched to a gene: 10.

A remark on this clone: The identical CDR3 is also encoded by other nucleotide sequences in the sample. The CDR3 sequence is CASSPSSYEQYF. In DNA form, the CDR3 reads TGTGCCAGCTCACCATCGAGCTACGAGCAGTACTTC. The chain joins TRBV18 to TRBJ2-7; D is unresolved. In germline, CDR1 is KGHSH, CDR2 LQKENI. V lost 2 bases to trimming and J lost 3 bases, with 5 bases between them. The CDR3 loop spans 12 amino acids.

This clone was observed a handful of times. J is TRBJ2-7 and V is TRBV7-9, with TRBD1 matching over 9 bases. The CDR3 is 15 residues long. The V gene end was trimmed by 5 bases and the J gene end by 1 base; junction bases not matched to a gene: 6. The germline CDR1 and CDR2 sequences are SEHNR and FQNEAQ (reference sequence). In DNA form, the CDR3 reads TGTGCCAGCAGCCCGGGGACAGGGTATTCCTACGAGCAGTACTTC. Its translation: CASSPGTGYSYEQYF. Together with reference TRBV7-9 and TRBJ2-7, the CDR3 gives the full variable domain: DTGVSQNPRHKITKRGQNVTFRCDPISEHNRLYWYRQTLGQGPEFLTYFQNEAQLEKSRLLSDRFSAERPKGSFSTLEIQRTEQGDSAMYLCASSPGTGYSYEQYFGPGTRLTVT.

Only a few counts were recorded for this clone. Here the CDR3 DNA reads TGTGCCAGCAGTTTATTCGGGAGCTACGAGCAGTACTTC. Translating it yields CASSLFGSYEQYF. The J gene is TRBJ2-7, the V gene TRBV28, with D tentatively TRBD2 (6 bases). V lost 1 base to trimming and J lost 3 bases, with 7 bases between them. Germline CDR1 MDHEN, CDR2 SYDVKM. The CDR3 is made up of 13 amino acids.

The gene calls are TRBV6-5 and TRBJ1-2, with D tentatively TRBD1 (5 bases). Germline CDR1 is MNHEY and CDR2 is SVGAGI. Trimming took 6 bases from V and 3 from J, leaving 11 bases between them. The CDR3 loop spans 13 amino acids. CDR3 nucleotide sequence: TGTGCCAGCAGAGCGGGGACCTACTATGGCTACACCTTC. Translating it yields CASRAGTYYGYTF.

The chain recombines TRBV6-2 or TRBV6-3 with TRBJ2-1; 7 bases agree with TRBD1. V lost 2 bases to trimming and J lost 3 bases; unmatched junction nucleotides: 4. The CDR3 extends over 15 amino acids. Germline V lookup: CDR1 MNHEY, CDR2 SVGEGT. CDR3: CASSYRQGVYNEQFF. The CDR3 nucleotides are TGTGCCAGCAGTTACAGGCAGGGGGTCTACAATGAGCAGTTCTTC.